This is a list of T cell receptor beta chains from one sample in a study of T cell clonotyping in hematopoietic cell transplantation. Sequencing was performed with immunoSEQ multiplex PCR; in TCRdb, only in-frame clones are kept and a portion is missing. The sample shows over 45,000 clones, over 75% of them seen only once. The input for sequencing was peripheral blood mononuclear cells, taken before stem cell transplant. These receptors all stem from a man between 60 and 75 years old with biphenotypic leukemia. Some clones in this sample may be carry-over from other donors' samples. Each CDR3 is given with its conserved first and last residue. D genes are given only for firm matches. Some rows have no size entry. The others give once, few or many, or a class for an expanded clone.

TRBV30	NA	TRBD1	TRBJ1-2	CAWSVTGGAWGYTF	TGTGCCTGGAGTGTAACAGGGGGCGCTTGGGGCTACACCTTC
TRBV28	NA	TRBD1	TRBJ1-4	CASSGSRTGHEKLFF	TGTGCCAGCAGCGGTAGTAGGACAGGCCACGAAAAACTGTTTTTT
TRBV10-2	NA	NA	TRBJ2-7	CASSEAGTPKYF	TGCGCCAGCAGTGAGGCCGGGACTCCAAAGTACTTC
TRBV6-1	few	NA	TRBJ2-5	CASSEEYRAETQYF	TGTGCCAGCAGTGAAGAGTACAGGGCCGAGACCCAGTACTTC
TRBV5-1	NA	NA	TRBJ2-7	CASSKDRSYYEQYF	TGCGCCAGCAGCAAGGACAGAAGCTACTACGAGCAGTACTTC
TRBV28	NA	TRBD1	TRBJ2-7	CASRRRQGAYEQYF	TGTGCCAGCAGACGTCGACAGGGGGCCTACGAGCAGTACTTC
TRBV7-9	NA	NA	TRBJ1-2	CASSLGEADYGYTF	TGTGCCAGCAGCTTAGGGGAGGCAGACTATGGCTACACCTTC
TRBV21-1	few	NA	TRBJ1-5	CASSSHCQPQHF	TGTGCCAGCAGCAGTCATTGTCAGCCCCAGCATTTT
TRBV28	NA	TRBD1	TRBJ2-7	CASREWTGGISSYEQYF	TGTGCCAGCAGAGAATGGACAGGGGGCATTTCTTCCTACGAGCAGTACTTC
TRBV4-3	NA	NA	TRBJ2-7	CASSQDWGESSYEQYF	TGCGCCAGCAGCCAAGACTGGGGGGAGAGCTCCTACGAGCAGTACTTC
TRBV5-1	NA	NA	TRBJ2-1	CASSLTLYEQFF	TGCGCCAGCAGCTTGACTCTCTATGAGCAGTTCTTC
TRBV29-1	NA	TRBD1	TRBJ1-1	CSVALDRGEAFF	TGCAGCGTTGCCCTCGACAGGGGGGAAGCTTTCTTT
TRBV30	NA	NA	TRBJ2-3	CAWSSVADTQYF	TGTGCCTGGAGTAGCGTGGCAGATACGCAGTATTTT
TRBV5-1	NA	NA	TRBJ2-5	CASSLNRGETQYF	TGCGCCAGCAGCTTGAATCGGGGAGAGACCCAGTACTTC
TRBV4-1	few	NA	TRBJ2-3	CASSQGTGMGGDTQYF	TGCGCCAGCAGCCAAGGTACCGGGATGGGTGGAGATACGCAGTATTTT
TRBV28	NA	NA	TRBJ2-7	CASRTLYEQYF	TGTGCCAGCAGAACTCTATACGAGCAGTACTTC
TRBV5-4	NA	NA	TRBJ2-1	CASSLVGSNEQFF	TGTGCCAGCAGCTTGGTAGGGAGCAATGAGCAGTTCTTC
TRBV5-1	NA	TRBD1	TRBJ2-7	CASSLVQGTYEQYF	TGCGCCAGCAGCTTGGTACAGGGGACCTACGAGCAGTACTTC
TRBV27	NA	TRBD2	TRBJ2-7	CASSSLPLAGEWDEQYF	TGTGCCAGCAGTTCCCTCCCCTTGGCGGGAGAATGGGACGAGCAGTACTTC
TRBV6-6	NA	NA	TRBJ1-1	CASSYSARNTEAFF	TGTGCCAGCAGTTACTCAGCGCGAAACACTGAAGCTTTCTTT
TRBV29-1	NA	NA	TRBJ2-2	CSAARPNTGELFF	TGCAGTGCGGCTAGGCCTAACACCGGGGAGCTGTTTTTT
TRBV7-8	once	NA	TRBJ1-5	CASTIGGAGGNQPQHF	TGTGCCAGCACCATTGGGGGGGCTGGGGGCAATCAGCCCCAGCATTTT
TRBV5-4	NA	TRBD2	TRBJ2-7	CASSPIGAGVENEQYF	TGTGCCAGCAGCCCCATAGGAGCGGGAGTCGAAAACGAGCAGTACTTC
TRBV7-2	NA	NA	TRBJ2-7	CASSPEVGRYEQYF	TGTGCCAGCAGCCCCGAAGTGGGGCGGTACGAGCAGTACTTC
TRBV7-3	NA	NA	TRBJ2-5	CASSPFTGSGTQYF	TGTGCCAGCAGCCCCTTTACGGGGTCGGGGACCCAGTACTTC
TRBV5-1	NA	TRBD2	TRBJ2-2	CASSSREDYTGELFF	TGCGCCAGCAGCTCCCGGGAGGATTACACCGGGGAGCTGTTTTTT
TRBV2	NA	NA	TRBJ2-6	CASSRTEEASWANVLTF	TGTGCCAGCAGTAGGACAGAGGAGGCCTCTTGGGCCAACGTCCTGACTTTC
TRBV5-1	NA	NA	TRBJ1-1	CASSTAQSEAFF	TGCGCCAGCAGCACGGCACAGAGTGAAGCTTTCTTT
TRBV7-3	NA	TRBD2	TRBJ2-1	CASSLGPDRLGLAGRSQFF	TGTGCCAGCAGCTTAGGACCTGATAGGTTGGGACTAGCGGGTCGTTCCCAGTTCTTC
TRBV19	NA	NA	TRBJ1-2	CASSIVYRGNYGYTF	TGTGCCAGTAGTATAGTGTACAGAGGAAACTATGGCTACACCTTC
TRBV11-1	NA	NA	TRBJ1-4	CASSHEGEKLFF	TGTGCCAGCAGCCACGAAGGGGAAAAACTGTTTTTT
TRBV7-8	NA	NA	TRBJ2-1	CASSSLAVQFF	TGTGCCAGCAGCTCCCTAGCAGTTCAGTTCTTC
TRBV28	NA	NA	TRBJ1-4	CASTSTGELFF	TGTGCCAGCACCTCGACCGGGGAACTGTTTTTT
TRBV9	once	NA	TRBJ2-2	CASSSTGEVTGELFF	TGTGCCAGCAGCTCAACAGGGGAGGTCACCGGGGAGCTGTTTTTT
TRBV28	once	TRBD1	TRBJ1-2	CASSLPSLAGGRGNYGYTF	TGTGCCAGCAGTTTACCCTCACTAGCGGGAGGCAGGGGGAACTATGGCTACACCTTC
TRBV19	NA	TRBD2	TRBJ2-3	CASSIGGRDTDTQYF	TGTGCCAGTAGTATTGGCGGGAGGGATACAGATACGCAGTATTTT
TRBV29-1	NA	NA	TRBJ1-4	CSVGVRANEKLFF	TGCAGCGTTGGTGTCAGAGCTAATGAAAAACTGTTTTTT
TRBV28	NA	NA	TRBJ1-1	CASSLGGQRGEAFF	TGTGCCAGCAGTTTAGGTGGACAGAGGGGTGAAGCTTTCTTT
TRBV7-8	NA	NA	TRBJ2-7	CASSLPQGGGSYEQYF	TGTGCCAGCAGCTTACCACAGGGGGGGGGCTCCTACGAGCAGTACTTC
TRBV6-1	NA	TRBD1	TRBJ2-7	CASSWTGRVEQYF	TGTGCCAGCTCATGGACAGGGCGGGTCGAGCAGTACTTC
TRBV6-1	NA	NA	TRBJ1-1	CASSLVELSSEAFF	TGTGCCAGCAGCCTCGTTGAGCTGAGCTCTGAAGCTTTCTTT
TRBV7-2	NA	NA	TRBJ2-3	CASSLGGVSTDTQYF	TGTGCCAGCAGCTTAGGGGGAGTAAGCACAGATACGCAGTATTTT
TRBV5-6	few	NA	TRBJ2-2	CASSLAASRAGELFF	TGTGCCAGCAGCTTGGCGGCTAGCCGGGCCGGGGAGCTGTTTTTT
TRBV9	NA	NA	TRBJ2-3	CASSATGDTDTQYF	TGTGCCAGCAGCGCGACAGGTGACACAGATACGCAGTATTTT
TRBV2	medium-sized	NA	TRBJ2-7	CASSEADEQYF	TGTGCCAGCAGTGAAGCCGACGAGCAGTACTTC
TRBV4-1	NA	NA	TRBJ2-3	CASSQAPTDTQYF	TGCGCCAGCAGCCAGGCCCCCACAGATACGCAGTATTTT
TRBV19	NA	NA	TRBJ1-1	CASSQLNTEAFF	TGTGCCAGTAGTCAACTGAACACTGAAGCTTTCTTT
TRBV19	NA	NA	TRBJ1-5	CASSIKNRGNQPQHF	TGTGCCAGTAGTATTAAAAACAGGGGCAATCAGCCCCAGCATTTT
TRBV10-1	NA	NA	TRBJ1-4	CASKPSATNEKLFF	TGCGCCAGCAAACCTTCCGCAACTAATGAAAAACTGTTTTTT
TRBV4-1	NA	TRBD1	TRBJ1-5	CASSQDPGGGQPQHF	TGCGCCAGCAGCCAAGATCCAGGGGGTGGTCAGCCCCAGCATTTT
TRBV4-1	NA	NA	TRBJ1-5	CASSQVRDSNQPQHF	TGCGCCAGCAGCCAAGTTCGGGACAGCAATCAGCCCCAGCATTTT
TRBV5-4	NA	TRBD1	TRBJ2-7	CASSYDRGYEQYF	TGTGCCAGCAGCTATGACAGGGGCTACGAGCAGTACTTC
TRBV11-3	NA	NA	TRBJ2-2	CASSLVFANTGELFF	TGTGCCAGCAGCTTAGTTTTCGCCAACACCGGGGAGCTGTTTTTT
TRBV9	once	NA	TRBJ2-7	CASSVRTVYEQYF	TGTGCCAGCAGCGTTCGGACAGTTTACGAGCAGTACTTC
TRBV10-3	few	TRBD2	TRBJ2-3	CASKGLGMADTQYF	TGTGCCTCAAAAGGACTAGGGATGGCAGATACGCAGTATTTT